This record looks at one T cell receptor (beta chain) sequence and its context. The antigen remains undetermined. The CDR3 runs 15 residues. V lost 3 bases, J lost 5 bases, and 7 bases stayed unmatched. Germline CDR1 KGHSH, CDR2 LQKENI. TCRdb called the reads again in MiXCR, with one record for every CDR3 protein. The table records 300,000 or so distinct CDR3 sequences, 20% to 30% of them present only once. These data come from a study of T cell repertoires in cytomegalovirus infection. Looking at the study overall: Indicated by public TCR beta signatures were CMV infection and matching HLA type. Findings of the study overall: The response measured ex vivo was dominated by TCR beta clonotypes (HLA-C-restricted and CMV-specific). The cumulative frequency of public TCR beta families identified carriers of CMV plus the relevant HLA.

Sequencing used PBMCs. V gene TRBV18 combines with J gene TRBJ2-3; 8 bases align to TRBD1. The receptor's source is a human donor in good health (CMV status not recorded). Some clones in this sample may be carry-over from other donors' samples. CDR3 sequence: CASSPAGGKEDTQYF. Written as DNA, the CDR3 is TGTGCCAGCTCACCTGCAGGGGGCAAGGAAGATACGCAGTATTTT.